Listed below are T cell receptor beta chains from one sample, sequenced in a study of a mutant IDH1 vaccine in newly diagnosed glioma. Method: immunoSEQ multiplex PCR; TCRdb's copy keeps in-frame clones and lacks some. The sample includes over 75,000 clones, around nine tenths of them seen just once. Sequencing used PBMCs, obtained from a glioma patient treated with radiotherapy, temozolomide or both. Every receptor here comes from a woman between 45 and 65 years old with glioma. CDR3s include the opening cysteine and the closing phenylalanine or tryptophan. Fields, in order: clone size, V gene, D gene, J gene, CDR3 DNA, CDR3 protein. The D gene is left open where the match is weak. Not all rows give a size; the values are once, few, many and, for expanded clones, a class.

NA	TRBV6-1	NA	TRBJ1-5	TGTGCCAGCAGTGTATGGGCAGGGCAAGATCAGCCCCAGCATTTT	CASSVWAGQDQPQHF
once	TRBV27	TRBD2	TRBJ2-1	TGTGCCAGCAGCCGGACGCCTAGCGGGAAATACAATGAGCAGTTCTTC	CASSRTPSGKYNEQFF
NA	TRBV27	TRBD1	TRBJ2-1	TGTGCCAGCCGGACAGGGGCTTACAATGAGCAGTTCTTC	CASRTGAYNEQFF
NA	TRBV5-1	NA	TRBJ2-5	TGCGCCAGCAGCTTGCTAGAGGGGCAAGAGCAGTACTTC	CASSLLEGQEQYF
NA	TRBV7-3	TRBD2	TRBJ2-1	TGTGCCAGCAGCTTAGGACTAGTCTACAATGAGCAGTTCTTC	CASSLGLVYNEQFF
NA	TRBV6-5	TRBD2	TRBJ2-7	TGTGCCAGCAGCCCCGGACTAGCGGGAGCCAACGAGCAGTACTTC	CASSPGLAGANEQYF
NA	TRBV27	NA	TRBJ2-7	TGTGCCAGCAGTTGGGATTTAACCTACGAGCAGTACTTC	CASSWDLTYEQYF
NA	TRBV6-5	TRBD2	TRBJ2-7	TGTGCCAGCAGTTATGTGGGAGGGCCCTCCTACGAGCAGTACTTC	CASSYVGGPSYEQYF
NA	TRBV5-1	NA	TRBJ2-3	TGCGCCAGCAGCTTGTTTCCCCTCCAGCGTAGGACAAGCACAGATACGCAGTATTTT	CASSLFPLQRRTSTDTQYF
NA	TRBV27	NA	TRBJ2-7	TGTGCAAGACCAAGGAGGTCCTACGAGCAGTACTTC	CARPRRSYEQYF
NA	TRBV6-6	NA	TRBJ1-1	TGTGCCAGCAGTTACCGCAAGATGAACACTGAAGCTTTCTTT	CASSYRKMNTEAFF
NA	TRBV4-1	NA	TRBJ2-1	TGCGCCAGCAGCCAAGTGAGGGCTATTTTCTACAATGAGCAGTTCTTC	CASSQVRAIFYNEQFF
once	TRBV28	NA	TRBJ2-1	TGTGCCAGCAGTTCCCCCTTTATCGAATCCTACAATGAGCAGTTCTTC	CASSSPFIESYNEQFF
NA	TRBV6-1	NA	TRBJ1-6	TGTGCCAGCACCTTTTGGGAAGGAAGAAATTCACCCCTCCACTTT	CASTFWEGRNSPLHF
NA	TRBV5-5	TRBD2	TRBJ2-5	TGTGCCAGCAGCTTGACCGGGGGGATGGAGACCCAGTACTTC	CASSLTGGMETQYF
NA	TRBV28	NA	TRBJ2-5	TGTGCCAGCAGTTCCGTCGGTGAACCGGGACCCCAAGAGACCCAGTACTTC	CASSSVGEPGPQETQYF
NA	TRBV6-5	TRBD1	TRBJ1-1	TGTGCCAGCAGTCGAGGGGACAGGGTCACTGAAGCTTTCTTT	CASSRGDRVTEAFF
NA	TRBV5-8	NA	TRBJ2-5	TGTGCCAGCAGCTTGTGGGGGGACTCCAACGGGAAAGAGACCCAGTACTTC	CASSLWGDSNGKETQYF
NA	TRBV4-1	TRBD1	TRBJ1-2	TGCGCCAGCGGGGGACAGGGGGCGGACTATGGCTACACCTTC	CASGGQGADYGYTF
NA	TRBV27	NA	TRBJ1-1	TGTGCCAGCAGTTCTACAGGGCTGGGGGGCACTGAAGCTTTCTTT	CASSSTGLGGTEAFF
NA	TRBV4-1	TRBD2	TRBJ2-7	TGCGCCAGCAGCCAAGGGGGACGGGGGGGGCTCCGGCAGTACGTCGAGCAGTACTTC	CASSQGGRGGLRQYVEQYF
NA	TRBV4-2	TRBD2	TRBJ2-7	TGTGCCAGCAGCCAGGGGACTACCTTCGAGCAGTACTTC	CASSQGTTFEQYF
once	TRBV7-8	TRBD1	TRBJ2-7	TGTGCCAGCAGCATAACAGGGGGTGAGCAGTACTTC	CASSITGGEQYF
once	TRBV19	NA	TRBJ1-5	TGTGCCAGTACCATTGGGGGAGGGCTTAATCAGCCCCAGCATTTT	CASTIGGGLNQPQHF
once	TRBV4-1	NA	TRBJ2-2	TGCGCCAGCAGCCAAGAAGGTGTACAGGTTAACGGGGAGCTGTTTTTT	CASSQEGVQVNGELFF
NA	TRBV7-8	TRBD2	TRBJ2-5	TGTGCCAGCAGCTTAGCACTAGCGGGAGCCAATCGTGAGGAGACCCAGTACTTC	CASSLALAGANREETQYF
NA	TRBV5-4	NA	TRBJ2-5	TGTGCCAGCAGCTCCCGACTAGTTGGGACCCAGTACTTC	CASSSRLVGTQYF
NA	TRBV28	NA	TRBJ2-7	TGTGCCACCACCGGGACCCCAAGATCCTACGAGCAGTACTTC	CATTGTPRSYEQYF
once	TRBV5-6	TRBD1	TRBJ2-7	TGTGCCAGCAGTGAAGTGGGGACAGGGACCTACGAGCAGTACTTC	CASSEVGTGTYEQYF
NA	TRBV18	NA	TRBJ1-5	TGTGCCAGCTCACCAGTAAGCGGCAATCAGCCCCAGCATTTT	CASSPVSGNQPQHF
NA	TRBV4-1	NA	TRBJ2-7	TGCGCCAGCAGCCCCACTGGGCGGGGCAGCTCCTACGAGCAGTACTTC	CASSPTGRGSSYEQYF
NA	TRBV18	NA	TRBJ2-2	TGTGCCAGCTCACCAGGCGGGGCTAACACCGGGGAGCTGTTTTTT	CASSPGGANTGELFF
NA	TRBV5-1	TRBD1	TRBJ1-2	TGCGCCAGCAGCTCCCGACAGGGGGAGGACTATGGCTACACCTTC	CASSSRQGEDYGYTF
NA	TRBV9	TRBD1	TRBJ1-1	TGTGCCAGCAGCGAACAGGGGGATATGAACACTGAAGCTTTCTTT	CASSEQGDMNTEAFF
NA	TRBV28	TRBD2	TRBJ2-7	TGTGCCAGCAGTCCACCCGGGACTAGCGGGAGCGTTCGCTCCTACGAGCAGTACTTC	CASSPPGTSGSVRSYEQYF
NA	TRBV6-5	NA	TRBJ1-3	TGTGCCAGTAAGACTGGATCGTCTGGAAACACCATATATTTT	CASKTGSSGNTIYF
once	TRBV19	TRBD2	TRBJ2-7	TGTGCCAGTAGTATAACGGGACTAGCGGGAGGGATGAGCTCCTACGAGCAGTACTTC	CASSITGLAGGMSSYEQYF
NA	TRBV7-6	NA	TRBJ1-6	TGTGCCAGCAGCTTAAATGATCAGGGTCGGGATTCACCCCTCCACTTT	CASSLNDQGRDSPLHF
NA	TRBV6-5	NA	TRBJ2-6	TGTGCCAGCAGTTACACGGGGGGCGGTGGGGCCAACGTCCTGACTTTC	CASSYTGGGGANVLTF
NA	TRBV5-4	TRBD1	TRBJ2-7	TGTGCCAGCAGCTTCGACAGGGGCCAAAGCTACGAGCAGTACTTC	CASSFDRGQSYEQYF
NA	TRBV28	TRBD2	TRBJ2-5	TGTGCCAGCAGTTTAGCGAGGGAGGGCGTAGAGACCCAGTACTTC	CASSLAREGVETQYF
NA	TRBV10-2	NA	TRBJ1-5	TGCGCCACCCTCCCGGCTTTGGGTCAGCCCCAGCATTTT	CATLPALGQPQHF
NA	TRBV10-3	TRBD1	TRBJ1-5	TGTGCCATCAATGGACAGGGATTCAATCAGCCCCAGCATTTT	CAINGQGFNQPQHF
few	TRBV15	NA	TRBJ1-5	TGTGCCACCAGCAGAACAGGGACGGGGGATCAGCCCCAGCATTTT	CATSRTGTGDQPQHF
few	TRBV2	NA	TRBJ1-2	TGTGCCAGCACGCAGTCGTCCTATGGCTACACCTTC	CASTQSSYGYTF
NA	TRBV7-2	TRBD2	TRBJ2-3	TGTGCCAGCAGCTTCGGACTAGCGGGAGGGAGTGGCACAGATACGCAGTATTTT	CASSFGLAGGSGTDTQYF
NA	TRBV28	TRBD2	TRBJ2-7	TGTGCCAGCAGGGAGGGAGGGACGAACGAGCAGTACTTC	CASREGGTNEQYF
NA	TRBV7-9	NA	TRBJ2-6	TGTGCCAGCAGCTTAACTGGTGGGGCCAACGTCCTGACTTTC	CASSLTGGANVLTF
NA	TRBV5-1	NA	TRBJ2-1	TGCGCCAGCAGCCCGGGACTCTCCTACAATGAGCAGTTCTTC	CASSPGLSYNEQFF
NA	TRBV6-5	NA	TRBJ2-6	TGTGCCAGCAGCCTGGCTGGAGCCAACGTCCTGACTTTC	CASSLAGANVLTF
NA	TRBV27	TRBD2	TRBJ2-3	TGTGCCAGCAGGCGGACTAGCGGGAGAGGAGAAGATACGCAGTATTTT	CASRRTSGRGEDTQYF
NA	TRBV6-5	TRBD2	TRBJ2-7	TGTGCCAGCAGATTGAGGCGGGAGCGCTCCTACGAGCAGTACTTC	CASRLRRERSYEQYF
once	TRBV5-1	TRBD1	TRBJ1-6	TGCGCCAGCAGTAATCTAGGGGGCCATAATTCACCCCTCCACTTT	CASSNLGGHNSPLHF
NA	TRBV28	NA	TRBJ2-2	TGTGCCAGCAGTTCCGACACCGGGGAGCTGTTTTTT	CASSSDTGELFF
NA	TRBV30	NA	TRBJ1-6	TGTGCCTGCCCGGACGGACTGAGCTCCTATAATTCACCCCTCCACTTT	CACPDGLSSYNSPLHF